This T cell receptor (beta chain) was captured by sequencing in a study of beta chain features in type 1 diabetes. Notes on the study in general: Patients' naive, central memory and Treg TCRB repertoires seemed closer to one another than those of healthy donors. Insertion counts at VDJ junctions were lower in type 1 diabetes patients, who also showed more deletions there. All four CD4+ subsets of Type 1 diabetes patients contained TCRB CDR3s that were moderately but significantly shorter.

This clone turned up a few times. Its matching antigen is unknown. Purity of each sorted population was above 98%. V lost 1 base and J 2 bases, leaving 7 bases between the germline ends. This CDR3 has 13 residues. Germline CDR1 SGHNT, CDR2 YYREEE (reference sequence). TCRB transcripts that were expressed got sequenced, as all of the isolated RNA had been reverse transcribed. Sequencing used immunoSEQ multiplex PCR; TCRdb keeps in-frame clones, though not all of them. The sample consists of thousands of clones, under 85% of them appearing once. The clonotype was recovered from a man aged 18 to 30 in good health. The chain employs TRBV5-4 and TRBJ2-7, with unresolved D. The source material was Tregs from blood. The CDR3 spells CASSLWQTYEQYF. CDR3 DNA: TGTGCCAGCAGCTTGTGGCAGACCTACGAGCAGTACTTC. The full variable domain, in which reference TRBV5-4 and TRBJ2-7 provide the parts outside the CDR3, is ETGVTQSPTHLIKTRGQQVTLRCSSQSGHNTVSWYQQALGQGPQFIFQYYREEENGRGNFPPRFSGLQFPNYSSELNVNALELDDSALYLCASSLWQTYEQYFGPGTRLTVT.